The next 32 T cell receptor beta chains were all read from a single sample in a study of molecular identifiers for immune sequencing clone quantification. TCRdb reanalysed the PCR reads using MiXCR and keeps one entry per CDR3 protein. The sample carries around 89,000 distinct CDR3 sequences, about 20% recorded once. The sequenced material came from naive CD8+ T cells from blood, with Jurkat cell RNA spiked in. The subset here: FACS-sorted CD8+CD4-CCR7+CD45RA+ naive T cells. The origin of the receptors is a human donor in good health. Some libraries in this study had Jurkat cell RNA spiked in.

There are many counts of this clonotype. J is TRBJ2-4 and V is TRBV6-5, with 9 positions matching TRBD2. The J segment lost 8 bases and the V segment lost 2 bases, leaving 7 bases of the junction unmatched. CDR3 length: 15 residues. Germline-derived CDR1 and CDR2 are MNHEY and SVGAGI. The CDR3 region is CASSYGGGAGDIQYF. CDR3 coding DNA: TGTGCCAGCAGTTACGGCGGGGGGGCCGGGGACATTCAGTACTTC.

This clonotype showed up many times. V and J are TRBV25-1 and TRBJ1-4, with D unresolved. Germline-derived CDR1 and CDR2 are MGHDK and SYGVNS. The CDR3 sequence is 12 residues long. V was shortened by 1 base and J by 12 bases, with 9 bases between the two germline ends. The CDR3 nucleotides read TGTGCCAGCAGTGAATCCCCAAGGCAACTGTTTTTT. Translating it yields CASSESPRQLFF.

This clonotype was picked up many times. The chain carries TRBV4-1 and TRBJ2-7; the D gene is possibly TRBD1 (6 bases). This CDR3 contains 14 residues. Trimming stripped 4 bases from V and 3 bases from J, with 13 bases between. Germline V CDR1 and CDR2: MGHRA, YSYEKL. The CDR3 coding sequence is TGCGCCAGCAGCCCCCAGACAGGAAACTACGAGCAGTACTTC. Encoded protein: CASSPQTGNYEQYF.

This chain connects TRBV4-1 to TRBJ2-2; a weak D match, TRBD2 (7 bases). Germline V CDR1 and CDR2: MGHRA, YSYEKL. This CDR3 is built from 16 residues. The V and J ends lost 4 bases and 4 bases respectively, with 16 bases between them. CDR3: CASSPNRGAVTGELFF. The CDR3, as DNA: TGCGCCAGCAGCCCTAACCGGGGGGCGGTCACCGGGGAGCTGTTTTTT.

In this sample, this clonotype turned up many times. The genes are TRBV6-6 and TRBJ2-3, with D possibly being TRBD1 (6 bases). This CDR3 has 16 amino acids. The V gene lost 5 bases and the J gene lost 4 bases, with 19 bases spanning the gap. Germline V CDR1 and CDR2: MNHNY, SVGAGI (reference sequence). The CDR3 protein is CASSPYRTEGADTQYF. CDR3 bases: TGTGCCAGCAGTCCATACCGGACAGAGGGGGCAGATACGCAGTATTTT.

This clonotype was seen at least ten times. The V gene is TRBV6-2 or TRBV6-3, the J gene TRBJ1-2; perhaps TRBD1 as D (6 bases). CDR1 MNHEY and CDR2 SVGEGT come from the germline V gene. The germline V and J ends were trimmed by 4 bases and 2 bases, with 17 bases remaining between them. CDR3 length: 16 amino acids. The CDR3 nucleotides are TGTGCCAGCAGTTCGAGCCAGCGGGGGCAGAACTATGGCTACACCTTC. As protein: CASSSSQRGQNYGYTF.

The genes are TRBV4-3 and TRBJ2-7, with D tentatively TRBD1 (5 bases). The germline CDR1 and CDR2 sequences are LGHNA and YSLEER. V lost 5 bases to trimming and J lost 6 bases, with 17 bases between them. This CDR3 is 14 amino acids long. The CDR3 region is CASSDGFLGVEQYF. The CDR3 DNA follows: TGCGCCAGCAGCGATGGGTTCCTAGGGGTCGAGCAGTACTTC.

This clonotype was observed at least ten times. The chain couples TRBV9 to TRBJ2-3; D ambiguous. The CDR3 totals 14 residues. Germline assignment: CDR1 SGDLS and CDR2 YYNGEE. The germline V and J ends were trimmed by 0 bases and 1 base, with 6 bases remaining between them. CDR3 region: CASSVVDRTDTQYF. In nucleotides, the CDR3 is TGTGCCAGCAGCGTAGTGGACCGCACAGATACGCAGTATTTT.

In its sample, this clonotype was seen many times. The chain links TRBV29-1 to TRBJ2-7; 7 nucleotides align to TRBD2. The CDR3 has 14 amino acids. Germline assignment: CDR1 SQVTM and CDR2 ANQGSEA. The V and J ends lost 3 bases and 0 bases, in that order; junction bases with no gene match: 5. CDR3 residues: CSVDKRGDSYEQYF. The CDR3 bases are TGCAGCGTTGATAAGCGGGGAGACTCCTACGAGCAGTACTTC.

This clonotype showed up many times. The J gene is TRBJ1-3, the V gene TRBV27; 8 nucleotides agree with TRBD1. This CDR3 comprises 16 residues. Germline V gene sequence: CDR1 MNHEY, CDR2 SMNVEV (reference sequence). V gave up 0 bases and J gave up 2 bases; unmatched junction bases: 3. CDR3 in amino acids: CASSLSGQGPGNTIYF. For the CDR3, the DNA is TGTGCCAGCAGTTTATCAGGACAGGGCCCTGGAAACACCATATATTTT.

This clonotype was seen many times. The DNA of the CDR3 is TGCGCCAGCAGCCAAGGAGCTGCCTTCGAGCAGTACTTC. The encoded protein is CASSQGAAFEQYF. This chain uses TRBV4-3 with TRBJ2-7; D remains ambiguous. The germline gives CDR1 LGHNA, CDR2 YSLEER. CDR3 length: 13 amino acids. Trimming stripped 1 base from V and 6 bases from J, with 10 bases between.

A note on this clonotype: A much more abundant neighbour one base away suggests this may be a read error. The chain is built from TRBV3-1 and TRBJ1-3; 9 bases match TRBD1. This CDR3 is 17 amino acids long. V lost 1 base and J lost 7; bases outside the gene matches: 11. Germline CDR1 is LGHDT and CDR2 is YNNKEL (reference sequence). The CDR3 region has the DNA TGTGCCAGCAGCCAAGGCAGTGGGACAGGGACCCCTAACACCATATATTTT. This translates into CASSQGSGTGTPNTIYF.

Ten or more counts support this clonotype. The V gene is TRBV19, the J gene TRBJ1-2; D unresolved. This CDR3 spans 14 amino acids. The V and J ends lost 3 bases and 4 bases respectively, with 12 bases between them. CDR1 LNHDA and CDR2 SQIVND come from the germline V gene (reference sequence). The CDR3 nucleotides are TGTGCCAGTAGTATCTTCGGGCAGAGCTATGGCTACACCTTC. Protein product: CASSIFGQSYGYTF.

About this clonotype: A read error may explain this, as a much larger clone is one base away. No conserved phenylalanine or tryptophan is present at the end of the CDR3, so a read error is the likely explanation. This chain uses TRBV9 with TRBJ2-5; 7 bases agree with TRBD1. The CDR3 is 15 amino acids. The J segment lost 2 bases and the V segment lost 4 bases, leaving 8 bases of the junction unmatched. The germline CDR1 and CDR2 sequences are SGDLS and YYNGEE. CDR3: CASSPPPGQQETQYY. In nucleotides, the CDR3 is TGTGCCAGCAGCCCCCCCCCGGGACAGCAAGAGACCCAGTACTAC.

This clonotype appeared many times. The V call is TRBV5-5, the J call TRBJ1-6; D ambiguous. CDR1 is SGHKS and CDR2 is YYEKEE in the germline V gene (reference sequence). The V and J ends lost 6 bases and 10 bases respectively, with 14 bases between them. CDR3 length: 13 amino acids. CDR3 sequence (DNA): TGTGCCAGCAACCCAGAGTCGGGATCACCCCTCCACTTT. This translates into CASNPESGSPLHF. The full variable domain, rest sourced from reference TRBV5-5 and TRBJ1-6, is DAGVTQSPTHLIKTRGQQVTLRCSPISGHKSVSWYQQVLGQGPQFIFQYYEKEERGRGNFPDRFSARQFPNYSSELNVNALLLGDSALYLCASNPESGSPLHFGNGTRLTVT.

This clonotype was recorded many times. CDR3 region: CASSFPQSGSLRNEQFF. The CDR3 DNA reads as TGTGCCAGCAGTTTCCCGCAGAGCGGGAGCCTTAGGAATGAGCAGTTCTTC. V gene TRBV12-3 or TRBV12-4 combines with J gene TRBJ2-1, with 8 bases identical to TRBD2. V shed 3 bases, J shed 7 bases, and the junction held 14 bases outside the gene matches. The CDR3 is 17 amino acids.

This clonotype has ten or more counts. This chain uses TRBV19 with TRBJ2-7, with a tentative D call TRBD1 (7 bases). The CDR3 runs 13 residues. The V end lost 5 bases, the J end lost 4 bases, and 12 bases lay between the germline ends. The germline V gene has CDR1 LNHDA and CDR2 SQIVND (reference sequence). The CDR3 sequence: CASSAAGGYEQYF. The CDR3 DNA is TGTGCCAGTAGTGCGGCAGGGGGGTACGAGCAGTACTTC.

Comment on this clonotype: A junction boundary mismatches the germline segment, possibly from a read error. The CDR3 is CASSQDRGLYDQYF. In DNA form, the CDR3 reads TGCGCCAGCAGCCAAGACAGGGGGCTCTACGATCAGTACTTC. The V call is TRBV4-1, the J call TRBJ2-7; 8 nucleotides line up with TRBD1. This CDR3 has 14 amino acids. Germline V gives CDR1 MGHRA, CDR2 YSYEKL.

To note about this clonotype: The junction does not match germline at one end; this may be a read error. V is TRBV20-1 and J is TRBJ1-1; D ambiguous. Germline-derived CDR1 and CDR2 are DFQATT and SNEGSKA (reference sequence). This CDR3 region has 17 residues. The CDR3, as DNA: TGCAGTGCTAGAGATTGGTTGGCCTCCATCCCGAACACTGAAGCTTCCTTT. Its protein is CSARDWLASIPNTEASF.

This clonotype was seen repeatedly, ten times or more. The genes are TRBV2 and TRBJ1-2, with D unresolved. V lost 0 bases, J lost 4 bases, and 9 bases lay in between. The CDR3 sequence is 14 residues long. Germline V gives CDR1 SNHLY, CDR2 FYNNEI. This chain's CDR3 is CASSEAYSFYGYTF. The CDR3 DNA reads as TGTGCCAGCAGTGAAGCGTACAGTTTCTATGGCTACACCTTC. The variable domain in full, completed from reference TRBV2 and TRBJ1-2, reads EPEVTQTPSHQVTQMGQEVILRCVPISNHLYFYWYRQILGQKVEFLVSFYNNEISEKSEIFDDQFSVERPDGSNFTLKIRSTKLEDSAMYFCASSEAYSFYGYTFGSGTRLTVV.

Many counts were recorded for this clonotype. The chain employs TRBV19 and TRBJ2-2, with TRBD2 identical over 11 bases. Germline V gene lookup returns CDR1 LNHDA and CDR2 SQIVND (reference sequence). The CDR3 loop spans 16 amino acids. With V trimmed by 6 bases and J by 3 bases, 6 bases remained unmatched. CDR3 DNA: TGTGCCAGTAGCCCGACTAGCGGGATTTACACCGGGGAGCTGTTTTTT. This translates into CASSPTSGIYTGELFF. Using reference TRBV19 and TRBJ2-2 for the parts outside the CDR3, the full variable domain is DGGITQSPKYLFRKEGQNVTLSCEQNLNHDAMYWYRQDPGQGLRLIYYSQIVNDFQKGDIAEGYSVSREKKESFPLTVTSAQKNPTAFYLCASSPTSGIYTGELFFGEGSRLTVL.

Notes on this clonotype: This sequence may be a read error, since a much larger clone differs from it by one base. The chain combines TRBV29-1 with TRBJ2-7, with 7 bases matching TRBD1. From germline, CDR1 is SQVTM and CDR2 ANQGSEA. V gave up 1 base and J gave up 2 bases; unmatched junction bases: 5. The CDR3 consists of 14 residues. CDR3 sequence reads: CSVEGRDSTYEQYF. For the CDR3, the DNA is TGCAGCGTTGAAGGTCGGGACAGCACCTACGAGCAGTACTTC.

In this sample, this clonotype turned up many times. The chain carries TRBV7-9 and TRBJ2-3, with D tentatively TRBD2 (6 bases). V was pared by 1 base and J by 3 bases, with 8 bases between. CDR1 and CDR2 (germline): SEHNR, FQNEAQ (reference sequence). CDR3 length equals 14 residues. CDR3 DNA: TGTGCCAGCAGCTTAGTACTAGCAACAGATACGCAGTATTTT. Protein product: CASSLVLATDTQYF. The full variable domain, in which reference TRBV7-9 and TRBJ2-3 provide the parts outside the CDR3, is DTGVSQNPRHKITKRGQNVTFRCDPISEHNRLYWYRQTLGQGPEFLTYFQNEAQLEKSRLLSDRFSAERPKGSFSTLEIQRTEQGDSAMYLCASSLVLATDTQYFGPGTRLTVL.

This chain connects TRBV6-5 to TRBJ2-7, with 8 bases identical to TRBD1. This CDR3 has 13 residues. Per germline, CDR1 MNHEY and CDR2 SVGAGI. J was trimmed by 6 bases and V by 0 bases; bases with no gene match: 1. The CDR3 bases are TGTGCCAGCAGTTACTCCGGACAGGGCGAGCAGTACTTC. Its protein product is CASSYSGQGEQYF.

This clonotype was recorded many times. The V and J genes are TRBV9 and TRBJ2-7; 12 bases are shared with TRBD1. Per the germline V gene, CDR1 is SGDLS and CDR2 is YYNGEE. Trimming cost V 4 bases and J 6 bases; bases outside gene matches: 11. The CDR3 contains 16 residues. The CDR3 region is CASSPGPGQGASEQYF. The CDR3 DNA is TGTGCCAGCAGCCCCGGTCCGGGACAGGGGGCGTCCGAGCAGTACTTC.

This clonotype was seen a handful of times. This chain joins TRBV6-2 or TRBV6-3 and TRBJ1-5; tentatively, D is TRBD1 (5 bases). V was shortened by 6 bases and J by 4 bases, with 22 bases between the two germline ends. CDR1 MNHEY and CDR2 SVGEGT come from the germline V gene. There are 17 residues in the CDR3. The CDR3 DNA reads as TGTGCCAGCAGCCCCTACCTGGGGCGAAGAGGAAATCAGCCCCAGCATTTT. Translation: CASSPYLGRRGNQPQHF.

This clonotype was seen only a few times. The chain recombines TRBV12-3 or TRBV12-4 with TRBJ1-1; tentatively, D is TRBD1 (6 bases). Deletions cut 0 bases from V and 7 bases from J, with 6 bases between. The CDR3 has 12 amino acids. The CDR3 bases are TGTGCCAGCAGTTTAGCGACAGGTGAAGCTTTCTTT. Its translation: CASSLATGEAFF.

The rearrangement uses TRBV28 and TRBJ2-7, with D possibly being TRBD2 (6 bases). Trimming pared 5 bases from V and 3 bases from J, leaving 14 bases between. The CDR3 contains 14 residues. Germline V gene sequence: CDR1 MDHEN, CDR2 SYDVKM. This chain's CDR3 is CASSPRLEIYEQYF. The CDR3 DNA sequence: TGTGCCAGCAGTCCCCGACTAGAAATCTACGAGCAGTACTTC. Drawing the rest from reference TRBV28 and TRBJ2-7, the complete variable domain is DVKVTQSSRYLVKRTGEKVFLECVQDMDHENMFWYRQDPGLGLRLIYFSYDVKMKEKGDIPEGYSVSREKKERFSLILESASTNQTSMYLCASSPRLEIYEQYFGPGTRLTVT.

Many counts were recorded for this clonotype. The chain has TRBV7-9 and TRBJ2-3, with D possibly TRBD2 on 7 matching bases. V was shortened by 7 bases and J by 5 bases, with 22 bases between the two germline ends. This CDR3 region has 16 residues. From germline, CDR1 is SEHNR and CDR2 FQNEAQ (reference sequence). Here the CDR3 DNA reads TGTGCCAGCAACCCAAACGGGGGGCTGGAGGGAGATACGCAGTATTTT. Amino acids: CASNPNGGLEGDTQYF.

About this clonotype: A read error may explain this, as a much larger clone is one base away. The V gene is TRBV5-3, the J gene TRBJ2-7; TRBD2 matches at 8 bases. Being an ORF, TRBV5-3 has a function that is uncertain. The CDR3 extends over 15 amino acids. The V segment lost 8 bases and the J segment 6 bases; nucleotides outside the gene matches: 16. Here the CDR3 reads CASSPEAGELCEQYF. The CDR3 nucleotides read TGTGCCAGCAGCCCTGAAGCGGGAGAGTTGTGCGAGCAGTACTTC.

This clonotype was counted at least ten times. The V gene is TRBV27, the J gene TRBJ2-3; no firm D call. This CDR3 has 13 residues. In germline, CDR1 is MNHEY, CDR2 SMNVEV (reference sequence). Trimming removed 7 bases at V and 2 bases at J, with 10 bases between. CDR3 sequence reads: CASKPGPTDTQYF. The CDR3 DNA sequence: TGTGCCAGCAAACCGGGCCCCACAGATACGCAGTATTTT.

This clonotype was detected many times. J is TRBJ2-7 and V is TRBV11-1; D possibly corresponds to TRBD1 (5 bases). This CDR3 comprises 13 residues. Trimming shortened V by 5 bases and J by 3 bases, and 11 bases separated the two germline ends. Germline loops: CDR1 SGHAT, CDR2 FQDESV (reference sequence). CDR3 residues: CASSPLGHYEQYF. CDR3 DNA sequence: TGTGCCAGCAGCCCCCTGGGGCACTACGAGCAGTACTTC.